Each of the 8 T cell receptor beta chains below was sequenced from the same sample in a study of Graves' ophthalmopathy and Graves' hyperthyroidism. Beta-chain TCR CDR3 regions were amplified from RNA transcripts. HTBI-primed first-round RT-PCR preceded second-round multiplex PCR. In TCRdb, the multiplex PCR reads were re-called with MiXCR into one record per CDR3 protein. The sample lists roughly 1.1 million distinct CDR3 sequences; roughly two fifths were seen once. Sequenced: peripheral blood or thyroid tissue (not recorded which). The receptors originated from an adult man with Graves' hyperthyroidism.

The chain has TRBV7-9 and TRBJ2-2, with D perhaps assigned TRBD1 or TRBD2 (6 bases each). Trimming left V 5 bases short and J 4 bases short, with 14 bases between. The CDR3 runs to 15 residues. Germline values: CDR1 SEHNR, CDR2 FQNEAQ (reference sequence). CDR3 in amino acids: CASSVVGGVTGELFF. CDR3 DNA: TGTGCCAGCAGCGTAGTCGGGGGCGTCACCGGGGAGCTGTTTTTT. Full variable domain (rest looked up from reference TRBV7-9 and TRBJ2-2): DTGVSQNPRHKITKRGQNVTFRCDPISEHNRLYWYRQTLGQGPEFLTYFQNEAQLEKSRLLSDRFSAERPKGSFSTLEIQRTEQGDSAMYLCASSVVGGVTGELFFGEGSRLTVL.

The gene calls are TRBV29-1 and TRBJ2-5; 8 nucleotides line up with TRBD2. Unmatched junction bases numbered 8, after V lost 4 bases and J lost 4 bases. The CDR3 runs 14 residues. Germline CDR1 and CDR2: SQVTM and ANQGSEA. CDR3 sequence (DNA): TGCAGCGTTGCCCGCTCGCTAGCGGGAGAGACCCAGTACTTC. As protein: CSVARSLAGETQYF.

CDR3 residues: CASRGGQLSEAFF. CDR3 DNA: TGTGCCAGCAGGGGGGGACAGCTCTCTGAAGCTTTCTTT. This sequence joins TRBV2 and TRBJ1-1; TRBD1 matches 7 bases. Per the germline V gene, CDR1 is SNHLY and CDR2 is FYNNEI. This CDR3 has 13 amino acids. V lost 6 bases to trimming and J lost 6 bases; unmatched junction nucleotides: 7.

The chain links TRBV7-2 to TRBJ1-1; TRBD1 aligns across 9 bases. V gave up 5 bases and J gave up 3 bases; unmatched junction bases: 10. The CDR3 has 16 amino acids. CDR1 and CDR2 (germline): SGHTA, FQGNSA. CDR3 DNA: TGTGCCAGCAGCCAACAACTACAGGGGGCAGACACTGAAGCTTTCTTT. Amino acid sequence: CASSQQLQGADTEAFF.

This clonotype has ten or more counts. The chain is built from TRBV29-1 and TRBJ2-7, with D perhaps matching TRBD2 (6 bases). The length of the CDR3 is 12 residues. Germline assignment: CDR1 SQVTM and CDR2 ANQGSEA. V was clipped by 3 bases and J by 6 bases, with 12 bases between them. CDR3 DNA: TGCAGCGTTGAGGCTGGGGGAGGCGAGCAGTACTTC. Its translation is CSVEAGGGEQYF.

This clonotype has at least ten counts. The chain couples TRBV20-1 to TRBJ1-1, with D unresolved. This CDR3 comprises 14 residues. With 1 base removed from V and 5 bases from J, the gap between germline ends came to 14 bases. Germline V gene sequence: CDR1 DFQATT, CDR2 SNEGSKA (reference sequence). The CDR3 DNA sequence: TGCAGTGCTAGAGTGGTGTCGTTAGTAACTGAAGCTTTCTTT. This gives the protein CSARVVSLVTEAFF.

This clonotype was seen repeatedly, ten times or more. V and J are TRBV9 and TRBJ1-6; TRBD1 aligns across 9 bases. The length of the CDR3 is 17 residues. The J segment lost 8 bases and the V segment lost 0 bases, leaving 9 bases of the junction unmatched. Per germline, CDR1 SGDLS and CDR2 YYNGEE. The CDR3, as DNA: TGTGCCAGCAGCGTAGGGGGACAGGGAACCCCGCATTCACCCCTCCACTTT. Translation: CASSVGGQGTPHSPLHF. Full variable domain (missing parts from reference TRBV9 and TRBJ1-6): DSGVTQTPKHLITATGQRVTLRCSPRSGDLSVYWYQQSLDQGLQFLIQYYNGEERAKGNILERFSAQQFPDLHSELNLSSLELGDSALYFCASSVGGQGTPHSPLHFGNGTRLTVT.

This clonotype came up once. This chain joins TRBV29-1 and TRBJ1-1; D remains ambiguous. The V end lost 8 bases, the J end lost 4 bases, and 17 bases lay between the germline ends. This CDR3 has 13 amino acids. Germline loops: CDR1 SQVTM, CDR2 ANQGSEA. In DNA form, the CDR3 reads TGCAGCTCCGGGCCCCTAAAGGGCACTGAAGCTTTCTTT. Amino acid sequence: CSSGPLKGTEAFF.